This is a list of T cell receptor beta chains from one sample in a study of CD8 T cells in ankylosing spondylitis. TCRdb redid the calling of the 5' RACE reads with MiXCR, one entry per CDR3 protein. Of approximately 220,000 distinct CDR3 sequences in the sample, 15% to 20% were seen once. Sample: blood, either unsorted or a sorted T cell fraction (not recorded which). The receptors stem from a male donor with ankylosing spondylitis. CDR3s include the opening cysteine and the closing phenylalanine or tryptophan. D genes are given only for firm matches. Rows give clone size only sometimes, using once, few, many, or a class for an expanded clone.

d_call: TRBD2
j_call: TRBJ2-5
v_call: TRBV20-1
clone_size: -
cdr3_length: 15
cdr3_aa: CSARDPGLAPETQYF
cdr3_nt: TGCAGTGCTAGAGATCCAGGACTAGCACCGGAGACCCAGTACTTC

d_call: TRBD1
j_call: TRBJ1-4
v_call: TRBV7-9
clone_size: -
cdr3_length: 15
cdr3_aa: CASSPSDRGREKLFF
cdr3_nt: TGTGCCAGCAGCCCTTCGGACAGGGGGCGCGAAAAACTGTTTTTT

d_call: -
j_call: TRBJ1-1
v_call: TRBV29-1
clone_size: -
cdr3_length: 11
cdr3_aa: CSVSQGAEAFF
cdr3_nt: TGCAGCGTTTCGCAGGGCGCTGAAGCTTTCTTT

d_call: -
j_call: TRBJ2-7
v_call: TRBV7-2
clone_size: -
cdr3_length: 14
cdr3_aa: CASSPNDRNYEQYF
cdr3_nt: TGTGCCAGCAGCCCAAACGACAGGAACTACGAGCAGTACTTC

d_call: -
j_call: TRBJ2-1
v_call: TRBV24-1
clone_size: -
cdr3_length: 18
cdr3_aa: CATTAGPGTGTPYNEQFF
cdr3_nt: TGTGCCACCACTGCGGGCCCGGGCACCGGGACTCCATACAATGAGCAGTTCTTC

d_call: -
j_call: TRBJ2-1
v_call: TRBV5-4
clone_size: -
cdr3_length: 13
cdr3_aa: CASSQFGVAEQFF
cdr3_nt: TGTGCCAGCAGCCAATTCGGGGTCGCTGAGCAGTTCTTC

d_call: -
j_call: TRBJ1-5
v_call: TRBV12-3/TRBV12-4
clone_size: few
cdr3_length: 13
cdr3_aa: CASNGGGGRPQHF
cdr3_nt: TGTGCCAGCAACGGAGGGGGAGGGCGGCCCCAGCATTTT

d_call: -
j_call: TRBJ2-7
v_call: TRBV4-1
clone_size: -
cdr3_length: 16
cdr3_aa: CASSQGGTDISYEQYF
cdr3_nt: TGCGCCAGCAGCCAAGGCGGGACGGATATCTCCTACGAGCAGTACTTC

d_call: -
j_call: TRBJ2-7
v_call: TRBV27
clone_size: -
cdr3_length: 13
cdr3_aa: CASSLWQSGEQYF
cdr3_nt: TGTGCCAGCAGTTTATGGCAATCGGGCGAGCAGTACTTC

d_call: -
j_call: TRBJ1-4
v_call: TRBV12-3/TRBV12-4
clone_size: -
cdr3_length: 13
cdr3_aa: CASSLLGSGKLFF
cdr3_nt: TGTGCCAGCAGTTTACTGGGTTCCGGAAAACTGTTTTTT

d_call: -
j_call: TRBJ1-1
v_call: TRBV12-3/TRBV12-4
clone_size: few
cdr3_length: 13
cdr3_aa: CASSFIGDTEAFF
cdr3_nt: TGTGCCAGCAGTTTTATAGGGGACACTGAAGCTTTCTTT

d_call: -
j_call: TRBJ2-1
v_call: TRBV27
clone_size: few
cdr3_length: 13
cdr3_aa: CASSMDSPNEQFF
cdr3_nt: TGTGCCAGCAGTATGGACTCCCCAAATGAGCAGTTCTTC

d_call: TRBD2
j_call: TRBJ2-3
v_call: TRBV9
clone_size: few
cdr3_length: 17
cdr3_aa: CASSVGPAGASTDTQYF
cdr3_nt: TGTGCCAGCAGCGTAGGCCCTGCGGGAGCGAGCACAGATACGCAGTATTTT